This TCR beta chain came from a study of CD8+ T cells in alopecia areata. Once RNA had been extracted, it was reverse transcribed into cDNA to act as the sequencing template. Assay: immunoSEQ multiplex PCR; the TCRdb copy retains only in-frame clones and omits some. This sample has over 100,000 clones; 50% to 75% occur once, and the top ten carry more than 10%. Germline values: CDR1 SEHNR, CDR2 FQNEAQ (reference sequence). This CDR3 has 14 residues. Trimming took off 0 bases at V and 5 bases at J, with 11 bases between the two ends. Indicated treatment: oral pan-JAK inhibitor, 5-10 mg twice daily. The gene calls are TRBV7-9 and TRBJ2-7; D is possibly TRBD1 (6 bases). The sequences come from CD8+ T cells sorted from blood, collected at week 24, from a patient treated with tofacitinib. The TCR comes from a human donor with alopecia areata. CDR3: CASSLADRGHEQYF. The CDR3 DNA reads as TGTGCCAGCAGCTTAGCGGACAGAGGCCACGAGCAGTACTTC. Filled out from reference TRBV7-9 and TRBJ2-7, the complete variable domain reads DTGVSQNPRHKITKRGQNVTFRCDPISEHNRLYWYRQTLGQGPEFLTYFQNEAQLEKSRLLSDRFSAERPKGSFSTLEIQRTEQGDSAMYLCASSLADRGHEQYFGPGTRLTVT.